The T cell receptor (beta chain) described here comes from a study of OX40 agonist ivuxolimab in advanced cancers. Study summary: Patients in the trial were receiving intravenous ivuxolimab every 2 weeks, at doses of 0.01 to 10 mg/kg.

This CDR3 spans 12 amino acids. CDR1 is SQVTM and CDR2 is ANQGSEA in the germline V gene. V was pared by 6 bases and J by 6 bases, with 11 bases between. Generated by immunoSEQ multiplex PCR, the TCRdb table keeps only in-frame clones and is missing some. The table includes more than 65,000 clones, over 80% detected once. Overall study results and limits: The investigators did not determine what antigen specificity the expanded peripheral T cells had.

This clone has a single count. Its specificity is not known. The TCR comes from an adult with an advanced solid tumor such as melanoma, head and neck, liver or kidney cancer. Sequenced material: CD4+ or CD8+ T cells sorted from blood, taken in a trial of the OX40 agonist ivuxolimab. The chain employs TRBV29-1 and TRBJ2-2, with D perhaps TRBD1 (6 bases). CDR3 amino acids: CSVVTGPGELFF. In DNA form, the CDR3 reads TGCAGCGTAGTAACAGGGCCCGGGGAGCTGTTTTTT.